The entry that follows covers one T cell receptor (beta chain) sequence. This specimen comes from a study of cytomegalovirus exposure and HLA in healthy donors. 13 Jbeta primers and 60 Vbeta primers were used for the PCR. Data came from immunoSEQ multiplex PCR; TCRdb stores just in-frame clones and leaves some out. The profile shows around 230,000 clones, 80% to 90% of them singletons. The length of the CDR3 is 10 residues. CDR1 MNHNS and CDR2 SASEGT come from the germline V gene. The V gene lost 6 bases and the J gene lost 6 bases, with 6 bases spanning the gap. V usage is TRBV6-1 and J usage is TRBJ2-7; a weak D match, TRBD1 (6 bases). The source of this sequence is a girl aged 2 to 9 in good health and CMV-seronegative. Sequencing was performed on PBMCs. Here the CDR3 reads CASRQGEQYF. The CDR3 DNA follows: TGTGCCAGCAGACAGGGCGAGCAGTACTTC.